These 16 T cell receptor beta chains came from one sample sequenced in a study of regulatory T cells in long-lasting Graves disease. According to the study, TCR beta libraries were built with iRepertoire HTBI primers and CDR3-region Arm-PCR. Via MiXCR, TCRdb re-called the multiplex PCR reads, giving one row per CDR3 protein. The sample records about 660,000 distinct CDR3 sequences, 30% being singletons. As for time point: persistent/refractory GD, antithyroid drugs over 5 years with positive TRAb. The TCR library used RNA extracted from PBMCs. Material: peripheral blood mononuclear cells (PBMCs), obtained when the disease was refractory, from a patient treated with antithyroid drugs. These receptors were collected from a female donor with Graves disease.

In this sample, this clonotype turned up a few times. This chain uses TRBV7-2 with TRBJ2-4, with unresolved D. Germline loops: CDR1 SGHTA, CDR2 FQGNSA. The V end lost 5 bases, the J end lost 0 bases, and 14 bases lay between the germline ends. The CDR3 is 16 residues long. The CDR3 DNA reads TGTGCCAGCAGCCCCCCCTCATCACTAGCCAAAAACATTCAGTACTTC. Translation: CASSPPSSLAKNIQYF.

The chain is built from TRBV18 and TRBJ1-6, with 10 bases aligning to TRBD1. Per the germline V gene, CDR1 is KGHSH and CDR2 is LQKENI. This CDR3 contains 16 residues. The V segment lost 3 bases and the J segment 9 bases; nucleotides outside the gene matches: 8. The CDR3 DNA sequence: TGTGCCAGCTCACCCATACATGACAGGGGGCGTTCACCCCTCCACTTT. Translation gives CASSPIHDRGRSPLHF.

This chain uses TRBV13 with TRBJ1-1, with no clear D. From germline, CDR1 is PRHDT and CDR2 FYEKMQ (reference sequence). Trimming cost V 1 base and J 5 bases, with 14 bases left between them. This CDR3 region has 15 residues. CDR3: CASSLVIIPRTEAFF. The CDR3 nucleotides read TGTGCCAGCAGCTTAGTCATCATCCCAAGGACTGAAGCTTTCTTT.

This clonotype was seen only a few times. The V and J genes are TRBV20-1 and TRBJ1-2, with a possible D match to TRBD1 (6 bases). The CDR3 has 14 residues. Trimming shortened V by 4 bases and J by 6 bases, and 18 bases separated the two germline ends. Looked up from germline, CDR1 is DFQATT and CDR2 is SNEGSKA (reference sequence). Here the CDR3 reads CSANRVNREHGYTF. CDR3 sequence (DNA): TGCAGTGCTAACAGGGTAAACAGGGAGCATGGCTACACCTTC.

This clonotype was observed a few times. The chain employs TRBV12-3 or TRBV12-4 and TRBJ2-2; D is perhaps TRBD1 or TRBD2 (6 bases each). This CDR3 contains 17 residues. The V gene lost 1 base and the J gene lost 0 bases, with 12 bases spanning the gap. The CDR3 sequence is CASSLGGGGSNTGELFF. In DNA form, the CDR3 reads TGTGCCAGCAGTTTAGGAGGAGGGGGTTCGAACACCGGGGAGCTGTTTTTT.

V usage is TRBV3-1 and J usage is TRBJ1-1, with 10 bases fitting TRBD1. Germline V CDR1 and CDR2: LGHDT, YNNKEL (reference sequence). The CDR3 totals 17 residues. The V and J ends lost 2 bases and 2 bases, in that order; junction bases with no gene match: 8. CDR3 in DNA: TGTGCCAGCAGCCAATTTGACAGGGGGCTTGGAAACACTGAAGCTTTCTTT. Translation gives CASSQFDRGLGNTEAFF.

The V and J genes are TRBV6-2 or TRBV6-3 and TRBJ1-1; no clear D. In germline, CDR1 is MNHEY, CDR2 SVGEGT. V was clipped by 5 bases and J by 0 bases, with 13 bases between them. This CDR3 spans 15 amino acids. CDR3: CASSPTFVMNTEAFF. The CDR3 region has the DNA TGTGCCAGCAGTCCCACGTTCGTAATGAACACTGAAGCTTTCTTT.

There are a few counts of this clonotype. The rearrangement links TRBV12-5 to TRBJ2-6; 9 bases align to TRBD2. The germline V gene has CDR1 LGHNT and CDR2 FRNRAP. The CDR3 has 20 residues. V lost 3 bases, J lost 0 bases, and 12 bases stayed unmatched. The CDR3 region is CASGFPEWRGRASGANVLTF. The CDR3, as DNA: TGTGCTAGTGGTTTCCCAGAGTGGCGCGGGAGGGCCTCTGGGGCCAACGTCCTGACTTTC.

This clonotype has ten or more counts. The chain combines TRBV2 with TRBJ2-5, with D perhaps TRBD1 (5 bases). V was clipped by 0 bases and J by 1 base, with 6 bases between them. Germline V gives CDR1 SNHLY, CDR2 FYNNEI. The CDR3 has 14 amino acids. The CDR3 nucleotides are TGTGCCAGCAGTGAAGCGCAGGGCCAAGAGACCCAGTACTTC. As protein: CASSEAQGQETQYF.

The V call is TRBV6-1, the J call TRBJ1-5, with TRBD1 as a possible D gene (5 bases). CDR3 length equals 14 residues. Germline CDR1 MNHNS, CDR2 SASEGT. Trimming removed 6 bases from V and 6 bases from J, with 15 bases in between. CDR3 residues: CASSSMEGTQPQHF. As DNA, the CDR3 is TGTGCCAGCAGCTCAATGGAAGGGACTCAGCCCCAGCATTTT.

This clonotype was detected a few times. One junction end does not reproduce the germline sequence, and a read error may be involved. The chain combines TRBV6-1 with TRBJ1-2; D gene uncertain. Germline V lookup: CDR1 MNHNS, CDR2 SASEGT. The CDR3 covers 13 residues. CDR3 amino acids: CASLFVRAASPIF. In DNA, the CDR3 is TGTGCCAGTCTGTTCGTTAGAGCGGCCTCGCCAATCTTC.

The chain combines TRBV11-2 with TRBJ2-2; TRBD2 matches at 8 bases. The CDR3 length is 19 residues. Germline trimming cut 1 base from V and 6 bases from J; bases unmatched to any gene: 16. The germline CDR1 and CDR2 sequences are SGHAT and FQNNGV. As DNA, the CDR3 is TGTGCCAGCAGCTTAGGGAGGCACAGCGGGAGCTTGTCCGCCGGGGAGCTGTTTTTT. The encoded protein is CASSLGRHSGSLSAGELFF. Full variable domain (missing parts from reference TRBV11-2 and TRBJ2-2): EAGVAQSPRYKIIEKRQSVAFWCNPISGHATLYWYQQILGQGPKLLIQFQNNGVVDDSQLPKDRFSAERLKGVDSTLKIQPAKLEDSAVYLCASSLGRHSGSLSAGELFFGEGSRLTVL.

This clonotype was recorded many times. This chain joins TRBV24-1 and TRBJ1-2, with 7 bases aligning to TRBD1. Trimming at V came to 2 bases and at J to 4 bases, leaving 6 bases not matched to a gene. Germline V gene data show CDR1 as KGHDR and CDR2 as SFDVKD. This CDR3 region has 15 residues. In DNA form, the CDR3 reads TGTGCCACCAGTGATTCACAGACAGGGAGCTATGGCTACACCTTC. Translating gives CATSDSQTGSYGYTF.

This clonotype was recorded many times. The gene calls are TRBV11-2 and TRBJ2-6, with D perhaps matching TRBD1 (6 bases). The V gene's germline CDR1 is SGHAT and CDR2 FQNNGV. With 2 bases removed from V and 1 base from J, the gap between germline ends came to 15 bases. CDR3 length: 18 amino acids. CDR3 sequence (DNA): TGTGCCAGCAGCTTAACGACAGGACTGGCTTCTGGGGCCAACGTCCTGACTTTC. This translates into CASSLTTGLASGANVLTF.

In DNA form, the CDR3 reads TGTGCCAGCAGCTTAGCCGGGACGGCAGCCGGGGCCCAGTACTTC. It yields the protein CASSLAGTAAGAQYF. This chain links TRBV7-9 with TRBJ2-5; D may match TRBD1 or TRBD2 (5 bases each). Between the trimmed V and J ends, which lost 0 bases and 9 bases, there was a span of 17 bases. The CDR3 length is 15 residues. The germline V gene has CDR1 SEHNR and CDR2 FQNEAQ (reference sequence).

The chain couples TRBV15 to TRBJ2-7; 13 bases align to TRBD2. The V and J ends lost 5 bases and 2 bases, in that order; junction bases with no gene match: 3. From germline, CDR1 is LNHNV and CDR2 YYDKDF (reference sequence). The CDR3 contains 15 residues. Written as DNA, the CDR3 is TGTGCCACCAGCGAGGGACTAGCGGGACCCTACGAGCAGTACTTC. It encodes CATSEGLAGPYEQYF.